The clone carrying this TCR beta chain was seen only a few times. Its target is not known. The record originates from a study of T cell repertoires in cytomegalovirus infection. Across the study: A matching HLA type, together with CMV infection, was signaled by public TCR beta signatures.

MiXCR, applied by TCRdb to the reads, yields one record per CDR3 protein. The table has some 450,000 distinct CDR3 sequences, approximately 31% seen once. Study observations and caveats: Dominant in the ex vivo response were TCR beta clonotypes restricted by HLA-C and specific for CMV.

The CDR3 is made up of 15 amino acids. V lost 1 base to trimming and J lost 6 bases; unmatched junction nucleotides: 3. Looked up from germline, CDR1 is MNHNS and CDR2 is SASEGT. The receptor was isolated from a human donor in good health (CMV status not recorded). Some clones in this sample may be carry-over from other donors' samples. Material for sequencing was PBMCs. This chain joins TRBV6-1 and TRBJ1-6; 7 positions agree with TRBD1. The CDR3 DNA is TGTGCCAGCAGTGAAGGAGACAGGGCTAATTCACCCCTCCACTTT. Its translation is CASSEGDRANSPLHF.